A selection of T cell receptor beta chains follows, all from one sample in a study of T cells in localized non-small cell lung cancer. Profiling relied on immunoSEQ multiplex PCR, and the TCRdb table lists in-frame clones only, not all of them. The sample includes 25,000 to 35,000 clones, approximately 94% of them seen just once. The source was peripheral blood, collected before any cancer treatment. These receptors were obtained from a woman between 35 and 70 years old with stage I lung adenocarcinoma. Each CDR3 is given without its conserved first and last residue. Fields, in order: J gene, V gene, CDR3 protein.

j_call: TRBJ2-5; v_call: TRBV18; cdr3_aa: ASSLLAGGVSIQETQY
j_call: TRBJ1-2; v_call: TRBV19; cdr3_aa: ASTPGPERGYT
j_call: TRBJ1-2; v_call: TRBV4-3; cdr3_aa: ASSQGRLNYGYT
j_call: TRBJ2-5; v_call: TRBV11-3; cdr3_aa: ASSSQYQETQY
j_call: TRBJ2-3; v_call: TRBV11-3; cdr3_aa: ASSPWGGATEGTQY
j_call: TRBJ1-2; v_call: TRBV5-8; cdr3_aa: ASSFTDRGLYGYT
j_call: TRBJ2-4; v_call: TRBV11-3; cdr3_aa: ASSLGGQGNIQY
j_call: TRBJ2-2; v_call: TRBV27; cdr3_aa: ASRTFGELF
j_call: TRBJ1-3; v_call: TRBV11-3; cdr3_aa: ASSLVLSTSGNTIY
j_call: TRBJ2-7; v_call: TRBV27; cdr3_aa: ASSQLAGIVSWGYEQY
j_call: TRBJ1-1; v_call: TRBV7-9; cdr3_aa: ASSLGSNTEAF
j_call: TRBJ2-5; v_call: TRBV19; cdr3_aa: ASSIDLRGQETQY
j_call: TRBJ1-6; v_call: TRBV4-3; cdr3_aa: ASSLRDSYNSPLH
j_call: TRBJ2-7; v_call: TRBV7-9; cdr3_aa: ASSSTTPRQGRVYEQY
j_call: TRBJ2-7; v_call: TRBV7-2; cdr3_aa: ASSLGLVSEQY
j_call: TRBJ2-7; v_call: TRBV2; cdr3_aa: ASSPLLQGARPGTYEQY
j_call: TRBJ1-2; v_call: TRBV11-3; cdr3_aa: ASSSQGGAAGYT
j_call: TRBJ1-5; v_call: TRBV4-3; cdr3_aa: ASSQGGRGLSNQPQH
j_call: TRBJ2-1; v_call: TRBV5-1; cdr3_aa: ASSLGDRDRGLQNEQF
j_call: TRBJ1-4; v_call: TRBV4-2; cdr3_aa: ASSPREGDEKLF
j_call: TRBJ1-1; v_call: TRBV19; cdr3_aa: ASSYPHQGATEAF
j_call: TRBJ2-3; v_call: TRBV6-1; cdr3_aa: ASSEVFRISQY
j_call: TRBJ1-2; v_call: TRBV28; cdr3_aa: ASSLPQAGYT
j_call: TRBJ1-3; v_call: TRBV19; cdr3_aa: ASSIGRRLRGNTIY
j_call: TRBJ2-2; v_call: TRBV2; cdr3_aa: ASSPGQGNTGELF
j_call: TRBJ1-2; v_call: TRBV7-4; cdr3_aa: ASSLVGVGVNYGYT
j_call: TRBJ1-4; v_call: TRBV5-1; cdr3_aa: ASSLQVQEKLF
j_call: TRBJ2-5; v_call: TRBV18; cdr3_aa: ASSQRETQY
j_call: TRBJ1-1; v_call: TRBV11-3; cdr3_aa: ASSLGGLMNTEAF
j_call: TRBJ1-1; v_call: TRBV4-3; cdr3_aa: ASSQDQREGTEAF
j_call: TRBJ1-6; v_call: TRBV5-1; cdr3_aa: ASSLEGSPLH
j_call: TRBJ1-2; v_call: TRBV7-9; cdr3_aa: ASSAPGQGTYGYT
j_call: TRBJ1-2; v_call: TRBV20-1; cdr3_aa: SARGDGYT
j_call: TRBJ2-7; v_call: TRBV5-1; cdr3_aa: ASSGGGSSYEQY
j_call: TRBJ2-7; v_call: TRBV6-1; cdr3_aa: ASSEWDTGSEQY
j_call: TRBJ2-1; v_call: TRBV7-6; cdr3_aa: ASSSYPQNEQF
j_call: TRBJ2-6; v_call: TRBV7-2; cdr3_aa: ASGQGFSGANVLT
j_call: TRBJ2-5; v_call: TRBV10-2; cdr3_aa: ASSRQLYQETQY
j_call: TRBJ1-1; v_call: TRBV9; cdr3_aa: ASSVTENTEAF
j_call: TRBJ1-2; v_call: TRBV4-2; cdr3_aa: ASSPGGQGLGYT
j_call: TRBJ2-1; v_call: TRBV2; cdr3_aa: ASSDPTGGSYNEQF
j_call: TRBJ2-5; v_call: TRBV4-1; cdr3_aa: ASSQSIVSVLGQETQY